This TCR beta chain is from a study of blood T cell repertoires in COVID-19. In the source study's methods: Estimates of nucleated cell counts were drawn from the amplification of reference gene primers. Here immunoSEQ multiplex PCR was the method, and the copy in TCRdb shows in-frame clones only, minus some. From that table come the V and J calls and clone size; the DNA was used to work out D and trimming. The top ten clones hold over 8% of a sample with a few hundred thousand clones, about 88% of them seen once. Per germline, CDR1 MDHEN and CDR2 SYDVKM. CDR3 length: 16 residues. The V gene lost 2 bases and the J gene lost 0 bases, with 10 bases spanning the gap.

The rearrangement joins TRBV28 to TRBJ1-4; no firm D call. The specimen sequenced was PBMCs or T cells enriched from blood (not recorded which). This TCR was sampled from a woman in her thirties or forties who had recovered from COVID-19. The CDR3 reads CASSLPYSATNEKLFF. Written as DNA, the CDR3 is TGTGCCAGCAGTTTACCCTACAGTGCAACTAATGAAAAACTGTTTTTT.